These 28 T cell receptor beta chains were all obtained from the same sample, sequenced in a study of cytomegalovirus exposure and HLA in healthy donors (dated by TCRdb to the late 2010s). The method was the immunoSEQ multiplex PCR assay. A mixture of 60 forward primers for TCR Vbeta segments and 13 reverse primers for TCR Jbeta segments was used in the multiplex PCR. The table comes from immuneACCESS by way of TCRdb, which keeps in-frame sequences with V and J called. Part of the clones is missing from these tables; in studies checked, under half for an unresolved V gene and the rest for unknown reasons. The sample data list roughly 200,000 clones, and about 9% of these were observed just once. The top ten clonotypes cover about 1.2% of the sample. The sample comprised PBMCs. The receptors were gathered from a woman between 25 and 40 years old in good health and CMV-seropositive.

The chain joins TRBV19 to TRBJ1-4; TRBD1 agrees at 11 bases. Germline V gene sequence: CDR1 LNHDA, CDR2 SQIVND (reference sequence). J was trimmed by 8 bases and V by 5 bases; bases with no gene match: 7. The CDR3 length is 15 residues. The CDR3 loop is CASSGTGQGGEKLFF. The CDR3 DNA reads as TGTGCCAGTAGTGGTACGGGACAGGGGGGAGAAAAACTGTTTTTT.

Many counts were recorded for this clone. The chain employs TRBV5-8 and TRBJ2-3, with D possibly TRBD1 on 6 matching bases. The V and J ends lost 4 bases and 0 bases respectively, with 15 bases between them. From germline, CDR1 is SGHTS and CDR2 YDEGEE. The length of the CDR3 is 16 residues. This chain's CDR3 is CASSPGQKVSTDTQYF. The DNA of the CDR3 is TGTGCCAGCAGCCCCGGACAGAAAGTTAGCACAGATACGCAGTATTTT.

This CDR3 is CASSQRVTETQYF. The CDR3 DNA reads as TGCGCCAGCAGCCAGAGAGTTACAGAGACCCAGTACTTC. The chain is built from TRBV4-1 and TRBJ2-5; no definite D call. Germline lookup yields CDR1 MGHRA and CDR2 YSYEKL. The CDR3 runs 13 residues. Trimming shortened V by 3 bases and J by 4 bases, and 9 bases separated the two germline ends.

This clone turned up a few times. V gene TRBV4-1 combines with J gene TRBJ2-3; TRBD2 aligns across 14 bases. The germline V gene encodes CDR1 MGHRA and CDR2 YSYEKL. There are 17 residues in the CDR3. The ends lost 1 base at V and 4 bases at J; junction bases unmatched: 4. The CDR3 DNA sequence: TGCGCCAGCAGCCAAGTCGGGACTAGCGGGAGCGCAGATACGCAGTATTTT. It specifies CASSQVGTSGSADTQYF.

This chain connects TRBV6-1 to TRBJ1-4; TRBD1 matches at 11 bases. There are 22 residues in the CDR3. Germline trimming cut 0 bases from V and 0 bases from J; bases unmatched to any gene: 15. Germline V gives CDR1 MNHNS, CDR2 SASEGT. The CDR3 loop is CASSEAWTGGEWTTATNEKLFF. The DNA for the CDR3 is TGTGCCAGCAGTGAAGCGTGGACAGGGGGCGAATGGACTACTGCAACTAATGAAAAACTGTTTTTT.

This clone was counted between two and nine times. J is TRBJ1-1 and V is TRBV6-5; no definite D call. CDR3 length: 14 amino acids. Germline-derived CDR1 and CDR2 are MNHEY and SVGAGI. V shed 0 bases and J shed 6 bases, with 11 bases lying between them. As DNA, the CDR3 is TGTGCCAGCAGTTACTCGATCCGGGTAGCTGAAGCTTTCTTT. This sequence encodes CASSYSIRVAEAFF.

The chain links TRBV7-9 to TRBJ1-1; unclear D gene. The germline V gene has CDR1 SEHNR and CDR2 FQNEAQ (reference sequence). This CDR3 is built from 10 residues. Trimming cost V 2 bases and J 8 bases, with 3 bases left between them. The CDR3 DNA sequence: TGTGCCAGCAGCTTATCAGAAGCTTTCTTT. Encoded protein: CASSLSEAFF.

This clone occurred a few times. CDR3 sequence: CASSYNRGPGYEQYF. CDR3 DNA: TGTGCCAGCAGTTACAACAGGGGGCCGGGGTACGAGCAGTACTTC. The chain uses TRBV6-5 and TRBJ2-7; 9 bases match TRBD1. The CDR3 totals 15 residues. Germline CDR1 is MNHEY and CDR2 is SVGAGI. The J segment lost 4 bases and the V segment lost 2 bases, leaving 6 bases of the junction unmatched.

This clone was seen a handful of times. The CDR3 DNA follows: TGTGCCAGCTCACCGGGACAGCACAACACTGAAGCTTTCTTT. It codes for CASSPGQHNTEAFF. The rearrangement links TRBV18 to TRBJ1-1, with TRBD1 matching over 7 bases. In germline, CDR1 is KGHSH, CDR2 LQKENI. Trimming cost V 3 bases and J 2 bases; bases outside gene matches: 3. This CDR3 is 14 amino acids long.

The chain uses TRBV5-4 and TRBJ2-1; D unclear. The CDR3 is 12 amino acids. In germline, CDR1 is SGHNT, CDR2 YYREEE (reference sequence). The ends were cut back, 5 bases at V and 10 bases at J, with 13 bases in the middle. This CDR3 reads CASSSQLSEQFF. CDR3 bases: TGTGCCAGCAGTTCGCAACTAAGCGAGCAGTTCTTC.

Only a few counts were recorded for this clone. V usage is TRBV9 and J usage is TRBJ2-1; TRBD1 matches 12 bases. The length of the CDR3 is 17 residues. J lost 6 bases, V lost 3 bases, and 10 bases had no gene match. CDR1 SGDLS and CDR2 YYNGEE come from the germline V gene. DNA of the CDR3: TGTGCCAGCAGCGCTCGTTTCCCGGGACAGGGGGCCAATGAGCAGTTCTTC. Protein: CASSARFPGQGANEQFF.

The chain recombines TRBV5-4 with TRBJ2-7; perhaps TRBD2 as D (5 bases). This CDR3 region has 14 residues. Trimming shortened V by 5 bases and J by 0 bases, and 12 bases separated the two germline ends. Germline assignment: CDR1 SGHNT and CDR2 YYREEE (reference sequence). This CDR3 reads CASSSKRSSYEQYF. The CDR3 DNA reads TGTGCCAGCAGTTCCAAGCGGTCCTCCTACGAGCAGTACTTC.

The CDR3: CASSLGTEISGNTIYF. The CDR3 DNA is TGCGCCAGCAGCTTGGGTACCGAGATCTCTGGAAACACCATATATTTT. V is TRBV5-1 and J is TRBJ1-3; D is ambiguous. This CDR3 contains 16 residues. Germline V gene data show CDR1 as SGHRS and CDR2 as YFSETQ. Trimming removed 0 bases at V and 0 bases at J, with 10 bases between.

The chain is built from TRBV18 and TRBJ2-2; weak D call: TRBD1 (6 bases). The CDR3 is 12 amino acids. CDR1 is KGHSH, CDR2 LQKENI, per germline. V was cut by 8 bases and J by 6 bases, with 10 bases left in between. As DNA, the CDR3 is TGTGCCAGCCTAACAGGGTCCGGGGAGCTGTTTTTT. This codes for CASLTGSGELFF.

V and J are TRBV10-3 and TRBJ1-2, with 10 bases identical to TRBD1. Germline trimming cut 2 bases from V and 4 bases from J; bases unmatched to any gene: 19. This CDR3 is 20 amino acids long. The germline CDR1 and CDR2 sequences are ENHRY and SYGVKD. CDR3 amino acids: CAISEQSRDRGRGTLYGYTF. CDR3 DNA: TGTGCCATCAGTGAGCAAAGTAGAGACAGGGGGCGCGGAACGCTCTATGGCTACACCTTC.

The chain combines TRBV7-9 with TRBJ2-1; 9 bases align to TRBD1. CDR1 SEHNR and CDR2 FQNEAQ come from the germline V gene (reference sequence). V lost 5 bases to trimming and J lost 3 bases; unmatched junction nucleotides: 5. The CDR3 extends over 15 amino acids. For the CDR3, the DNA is TGTGCCAGCAGCCATGGACAGGGGAACTACAATGAGCAGTTCTTC. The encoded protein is CASSHGQGNYNEQFF.

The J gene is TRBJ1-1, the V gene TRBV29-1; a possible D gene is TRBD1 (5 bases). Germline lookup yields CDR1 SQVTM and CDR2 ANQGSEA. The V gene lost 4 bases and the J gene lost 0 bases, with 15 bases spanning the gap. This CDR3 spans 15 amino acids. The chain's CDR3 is CSVGSAGPMNTEAFF. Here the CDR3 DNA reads TGCAGCGTTGGATCCGCAGGGCCTATGAACACTGAAGCTTTCTTT.

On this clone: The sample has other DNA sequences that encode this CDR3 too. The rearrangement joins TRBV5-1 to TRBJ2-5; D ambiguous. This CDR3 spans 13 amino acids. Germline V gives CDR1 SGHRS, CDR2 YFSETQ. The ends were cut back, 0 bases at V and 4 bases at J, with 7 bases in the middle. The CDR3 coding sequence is TGCGCCAGCAGCTTGGGTGGCGGAGAGACCCAGTACTTC. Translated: CASSLGGGETQYF.

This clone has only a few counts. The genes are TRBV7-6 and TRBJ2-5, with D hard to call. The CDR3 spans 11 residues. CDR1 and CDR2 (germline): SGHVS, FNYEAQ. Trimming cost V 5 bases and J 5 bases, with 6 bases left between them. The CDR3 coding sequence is TGTGCCAGCAGCCCTCGGGAGACCCAGTACTTC. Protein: CASSPRETQYF. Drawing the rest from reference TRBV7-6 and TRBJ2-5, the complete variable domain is GAGVSQSPRYKVTKRGQDVALRCDPISGHVSLYWYRQALGQGPEFLTYFNYEAQQDKSGLPNDRFSAERPEGSISTLTIQRTEQRDSAMYRCASSPRETQYFGPGTRLLVL.

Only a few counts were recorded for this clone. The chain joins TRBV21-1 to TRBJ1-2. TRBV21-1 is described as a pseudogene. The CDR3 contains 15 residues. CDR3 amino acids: CALRRGEGGHYGYTF. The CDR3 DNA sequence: TGTGCCCTTCGTCGCGGGGAAGGTGGCCACTATGGCTACACCTTC.

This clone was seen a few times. CDR3 nucleotides: TGTGCCAGCAGCCCACCCGACAGGGGTGGGGGTCAAGAGACCCAGTACTTC. It encodes CASSPPDRGGGQETQYF. This rearrangement joins TRBV5-4 to TRBJ2-5, with 8 bases that match TRBD1. The CDR3 runs to 17 residues. The ends lost 4 bases at V and 2 bases at J; junction bases unmatched: 13. Germline-derived CDR1 and CDR2 are SGHNT and YYREEE (reference sequence). Full variable domain (rest looked up from reference TRBV5-4 and TRBJ2-5): ETGVTQSPTHLIKTRGQQVTLRCSSQSGHNTVSWYQQALGQGPQFIFQYYREEENGRGNFPPRFSGLQFPNYSSELNVNALELDDSALYLCASSPPDRGGGQETQYFGPGTRLLVL.

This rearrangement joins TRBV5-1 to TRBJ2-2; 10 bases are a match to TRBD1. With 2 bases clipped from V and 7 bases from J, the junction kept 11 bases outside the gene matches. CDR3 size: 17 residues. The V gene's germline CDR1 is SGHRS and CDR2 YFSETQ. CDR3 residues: CASSFIGQGVGGGELFF. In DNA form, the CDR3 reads TGCGCCAGCAGCTTTATAGGACAGGGGGTCGGCGGCGGGGAGCTGTTTTTT.

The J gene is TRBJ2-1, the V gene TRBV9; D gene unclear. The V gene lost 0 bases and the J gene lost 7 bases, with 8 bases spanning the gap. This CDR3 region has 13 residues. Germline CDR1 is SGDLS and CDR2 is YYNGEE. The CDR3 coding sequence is TGTGCCAGCAGCGTAGACGAGGAGAATGAGCAGTTCTTC. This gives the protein CASSVDEENEQFF. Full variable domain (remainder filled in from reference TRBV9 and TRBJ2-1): DSGVTQTPKHLITATGQRVTLRCSPRSGDLSVYWYQQSLDQGLQFLIQYYNGEERAKGNILERFSAQQFPDLHSELNLSSLELGDSALYFCASSVDEENEQFFGPGTRLTVL.

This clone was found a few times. The CDR3 DNA is TGTGCCAGCAGCCTAAGAACCGGGGAGCTGTTTTTT. The encoded protein is CASSLRTGELFF. The chain couples TRBV11-2 to TRBJ2-2, with no clear D. This CDR3 is built from 12 residues. Germline-derived CDR1 and CDR2 are SGHAT and FQNNGV. Trimming left V 5 bases short and J 5 bases short, with 6 bases between.

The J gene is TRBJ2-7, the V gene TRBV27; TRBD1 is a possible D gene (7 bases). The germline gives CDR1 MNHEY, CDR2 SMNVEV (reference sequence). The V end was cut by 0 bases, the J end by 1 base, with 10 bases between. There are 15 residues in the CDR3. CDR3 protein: CASSLSSGGSYEQYF. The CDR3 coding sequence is TGTGCCAGCAGTTTATCGTCAGGGGGGTCCTACGAGCAGTACTTC.

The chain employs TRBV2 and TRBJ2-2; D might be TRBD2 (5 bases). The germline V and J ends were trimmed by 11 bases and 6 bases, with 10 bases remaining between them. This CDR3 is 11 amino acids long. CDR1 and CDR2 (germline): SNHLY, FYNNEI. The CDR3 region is CAGERSGELFF. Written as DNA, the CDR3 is TGTGCCGGGGAGAGGTCCGGGGAGCTGTTTTTT. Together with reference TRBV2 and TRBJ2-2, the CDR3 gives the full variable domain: EPEVTQTPSHQVTQMGQEVILRCVPISNHLYFYWYRQILGQKVEFLVSFYNNEISEKSEIFDDQFSVERPDGSNFTLKIRSTKLEDSAMYFCAGERSGELFFGEGSRLTVL.

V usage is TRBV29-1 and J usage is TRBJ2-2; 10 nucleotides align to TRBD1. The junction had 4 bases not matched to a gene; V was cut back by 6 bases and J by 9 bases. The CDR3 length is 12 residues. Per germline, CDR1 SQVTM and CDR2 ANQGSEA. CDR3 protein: CSVETGGRELFF. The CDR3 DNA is TGCAGCGTCGAGACAGGGGGCCGGGAGCTGTTTTTT.

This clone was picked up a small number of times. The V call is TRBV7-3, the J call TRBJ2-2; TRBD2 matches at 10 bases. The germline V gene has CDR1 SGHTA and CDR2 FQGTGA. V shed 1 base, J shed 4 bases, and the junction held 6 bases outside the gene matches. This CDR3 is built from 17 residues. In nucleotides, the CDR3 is TGTGCCAGCAGCTTAAAACCTAGCGGGAGTAGCACCGGGGAGCTGTTTTTT. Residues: CASSLKPSGSSTGELFF.